This TCR beta chain appears in the sequencing data of a study of glioma-infiltrating T cells. Using RNA template, CDR3s of TCR alpha and beta were amplified with iRepertoire arm-PCR. Tissue mRNA or PBMC total RNA, about 85-400 ng, went into one-step reverse transcription and amplification. In TCRdb, the multiplex PCR reads were re-called with MiXCR into one record per CDR3 protein. The top ten clones hold about 18% of a sample with about 140,000 distinct CDR3 sequences, roughly two fifths of them seen once. Study-wide findings and caveats: Gliomas, especially low-grade, showed above-expected tissue-blood divergence; non-neoplastic patients showed below. Very few CDR3 sequences were shared between tissue and blood.

Turning to this clonotype: Its antigen remains unidentified.

Germline CDR1 MDHEN, CDR2 SYDVKM. The length of the CDR3 is 11 residues. Trimming removed 2 bases at V and 6 bases at J, with 5 bases between. V and J are TRBV28 and TRBJ2-7, with no clear D. Sequencing was carried out using glioma tissue, nonneoplastic brain tissue, or PBMCs (not recorded which). This receptor was identified in a human donor with low-grade glioma or glioblastoma, undergoing nonglioma brain surgery, or in good health (not recorded which). CDR3 nucleotide sequence: TGTGCCAGCAGTTTACGGCCCGAGCAGTACTTC. Protein: CASSLRPEQYF.